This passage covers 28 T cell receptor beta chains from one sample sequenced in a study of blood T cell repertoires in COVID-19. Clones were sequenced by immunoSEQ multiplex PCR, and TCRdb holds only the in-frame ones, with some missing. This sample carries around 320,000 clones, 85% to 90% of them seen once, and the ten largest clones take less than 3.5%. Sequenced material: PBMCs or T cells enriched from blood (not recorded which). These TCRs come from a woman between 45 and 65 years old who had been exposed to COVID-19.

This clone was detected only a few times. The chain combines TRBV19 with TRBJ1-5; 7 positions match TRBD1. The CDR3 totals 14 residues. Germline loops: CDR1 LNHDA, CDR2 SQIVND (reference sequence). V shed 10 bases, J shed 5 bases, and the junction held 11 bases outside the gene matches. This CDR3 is CATTGDSSYQPQHF. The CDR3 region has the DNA TGTGCCACTACGGGGGACAGTTCGTATCAGCCCCAGCATTTT. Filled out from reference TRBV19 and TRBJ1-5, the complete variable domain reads DGGITQSPKYLFRKEGQNVTLSCEQNLNHDAMYWYRQDPGQGLRLIYYSQIVNDFQKGDIAEGYSVSREKKESFPLTVTSAQKNPTAFYLCATTGDSSYQPQHFGDGTRLSIL.

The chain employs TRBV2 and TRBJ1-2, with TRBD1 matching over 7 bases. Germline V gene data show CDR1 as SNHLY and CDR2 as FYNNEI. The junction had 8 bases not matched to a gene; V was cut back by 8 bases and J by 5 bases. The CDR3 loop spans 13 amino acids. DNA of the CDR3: TGTGCCAGCGGGGGGTCACAGGGGTATGGCTACACCTTC. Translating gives CASGGSQGYGYTF.

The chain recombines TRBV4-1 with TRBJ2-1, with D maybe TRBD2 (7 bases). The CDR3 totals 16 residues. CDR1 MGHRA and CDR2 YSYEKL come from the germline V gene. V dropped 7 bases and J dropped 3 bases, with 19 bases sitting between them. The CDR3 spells CASTLARGGRYNEQFF. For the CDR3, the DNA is TGCGCCAGCACCTTAGCTAGGGGGGGCCGCTACAATGAGCAGTTCTTC.

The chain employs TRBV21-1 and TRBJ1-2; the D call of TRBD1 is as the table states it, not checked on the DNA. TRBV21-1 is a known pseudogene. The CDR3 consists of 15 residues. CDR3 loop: CASSNGEQGAGGYTF. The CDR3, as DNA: TGTGCCAGCAGCAATGGGGAACAGGGGGCGGGTGGCTACACCTTC.

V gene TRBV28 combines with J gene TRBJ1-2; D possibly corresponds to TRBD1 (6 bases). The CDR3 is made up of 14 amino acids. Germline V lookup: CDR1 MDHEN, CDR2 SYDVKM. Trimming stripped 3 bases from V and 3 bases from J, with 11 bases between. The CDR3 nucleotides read TGTGCCAGCAGTTTGGGGGCCGGGGACTATGGCTACACCTTC. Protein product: CASSLGAGDYGYTF.

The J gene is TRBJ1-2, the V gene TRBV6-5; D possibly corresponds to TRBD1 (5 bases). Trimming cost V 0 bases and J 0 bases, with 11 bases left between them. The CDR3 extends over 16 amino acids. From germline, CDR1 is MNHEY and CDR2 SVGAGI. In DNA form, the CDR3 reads TGTGCCAGCAGTTACTCCCCAACAGGAGCTAACTATGGCTACACCTTC. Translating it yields CASSYSPTGANYGYTF.

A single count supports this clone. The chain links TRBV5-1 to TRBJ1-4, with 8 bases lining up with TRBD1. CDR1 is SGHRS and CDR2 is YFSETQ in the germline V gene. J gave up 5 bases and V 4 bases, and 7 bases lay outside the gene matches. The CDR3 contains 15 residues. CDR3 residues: CASSDRQGRNEKLFF. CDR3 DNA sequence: TGCGCCAGCAGCGACAGACAGGGGCGAAATGAAAAACTGTTTTTT.

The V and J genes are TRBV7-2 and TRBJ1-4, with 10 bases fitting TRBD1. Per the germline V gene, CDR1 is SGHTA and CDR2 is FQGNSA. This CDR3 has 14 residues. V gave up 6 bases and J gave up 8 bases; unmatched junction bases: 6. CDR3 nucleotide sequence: TGTGCCAGCAGGCCGGGACAGGGGCCCGAAAAACTGTTTTTT. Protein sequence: CASRPGQGPEKLFF.

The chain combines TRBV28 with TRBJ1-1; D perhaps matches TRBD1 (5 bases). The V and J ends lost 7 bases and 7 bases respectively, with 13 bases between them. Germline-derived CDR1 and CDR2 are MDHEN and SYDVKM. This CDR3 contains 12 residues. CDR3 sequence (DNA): TGTGCCAGCACCTCCGTGGGGGGTGAAGCTTTCTTT. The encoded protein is CASTSVGGEAFF.

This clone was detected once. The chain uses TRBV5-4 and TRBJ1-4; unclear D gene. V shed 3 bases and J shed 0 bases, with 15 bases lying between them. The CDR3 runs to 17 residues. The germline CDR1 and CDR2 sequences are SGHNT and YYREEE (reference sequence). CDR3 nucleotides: TGTGCCAGCAGCTCGGCGCCCTCCGGGACAACTAATGAAAAACTGTTTTTT. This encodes CASSSAPSGTTNEKLFF.

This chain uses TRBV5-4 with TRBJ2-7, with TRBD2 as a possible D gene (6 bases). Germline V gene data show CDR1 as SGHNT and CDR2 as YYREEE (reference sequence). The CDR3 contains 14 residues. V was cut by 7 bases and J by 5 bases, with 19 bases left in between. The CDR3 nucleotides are TGTGCCAGCCTAGTCGGGCCTAGCGACCACGAGCAGTACTTC. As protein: CASLVGPSDHEQYF.

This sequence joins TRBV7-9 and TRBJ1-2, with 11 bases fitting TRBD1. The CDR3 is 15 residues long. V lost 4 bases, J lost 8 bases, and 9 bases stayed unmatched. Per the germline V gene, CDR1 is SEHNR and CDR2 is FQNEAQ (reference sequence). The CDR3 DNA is TGTGCCAGCAGCTCGTCCCGGGACAGGGGGAACGGCTACACCTTC. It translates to CASSSSRDRGNGYTF.

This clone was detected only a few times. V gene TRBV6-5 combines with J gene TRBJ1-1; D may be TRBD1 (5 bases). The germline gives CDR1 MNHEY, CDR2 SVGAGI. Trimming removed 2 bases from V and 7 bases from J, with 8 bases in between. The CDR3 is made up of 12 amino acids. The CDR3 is CASSYPGGEAFF. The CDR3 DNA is TGTGCCAGCAGTTACCCCGGGGGTGAAGCTTTCTTT.

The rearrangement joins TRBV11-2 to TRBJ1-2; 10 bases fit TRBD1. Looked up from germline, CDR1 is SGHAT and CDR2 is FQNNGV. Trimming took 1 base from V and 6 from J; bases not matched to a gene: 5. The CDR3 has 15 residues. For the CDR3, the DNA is TGTGCCAGCAGCTTAGCTGGACAGGGGGGCAATGGCTACACCTTC. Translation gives CASSLAGQGGNGYTF.

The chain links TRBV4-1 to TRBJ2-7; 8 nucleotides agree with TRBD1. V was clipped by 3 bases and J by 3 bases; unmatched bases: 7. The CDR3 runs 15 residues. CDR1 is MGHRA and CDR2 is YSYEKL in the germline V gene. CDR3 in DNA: TGCGCCAGCAGCCACGCCGGGACAGGCAACTACGAGCAGTACTTC. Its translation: CASSHAGTGNYEQYF.

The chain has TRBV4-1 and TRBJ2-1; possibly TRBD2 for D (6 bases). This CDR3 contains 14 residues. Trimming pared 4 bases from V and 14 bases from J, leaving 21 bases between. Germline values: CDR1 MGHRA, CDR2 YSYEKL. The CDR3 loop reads CASSPRSEGRDEFF. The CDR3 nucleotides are TGCGCCAGCAGCCCCAGGTCGGAGGGGCGGGACGAGTTCTTC.

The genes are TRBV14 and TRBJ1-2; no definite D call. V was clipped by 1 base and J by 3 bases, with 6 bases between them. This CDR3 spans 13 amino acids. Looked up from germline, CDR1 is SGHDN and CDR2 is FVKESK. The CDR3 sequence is CASSQGQDYGYTF. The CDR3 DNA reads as TGTGCCAGCAGCCAAGGGCAGGACTATGGCTACACCTTC.

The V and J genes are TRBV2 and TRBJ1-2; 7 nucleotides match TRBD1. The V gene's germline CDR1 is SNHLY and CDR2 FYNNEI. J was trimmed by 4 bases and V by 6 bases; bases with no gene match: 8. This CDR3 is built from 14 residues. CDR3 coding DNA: TGTGCCAGCAGCCTAGACAGGGACAGCTATGGCTACACCTTC. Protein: CASSLDRDSYGYTF. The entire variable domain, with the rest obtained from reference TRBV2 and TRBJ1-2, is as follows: EPEVTQTPSHQVTQMGQEVILRCVPISNHLYFYWYRQILGQKVEFLVSFYNNEISEKSEIFDDQFSVERPDGSNFTLKIRSTKLEDSAMYFCASSLDRDSYGYTFGSGTRLTVV.

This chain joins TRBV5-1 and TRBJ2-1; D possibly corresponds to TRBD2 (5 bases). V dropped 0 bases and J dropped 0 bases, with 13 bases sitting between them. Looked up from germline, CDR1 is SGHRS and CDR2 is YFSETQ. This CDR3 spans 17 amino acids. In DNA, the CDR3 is TGCGCCAGCAGCTTGGAGTACGGGGAGCGCTCCTACAATGAGCAGTTCTTC. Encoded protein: CASSLEYGERSYNEQFF. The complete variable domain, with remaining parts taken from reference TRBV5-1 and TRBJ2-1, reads KAGVTQTPRYLIKTRGQQVTLSCSPISGHRSVSWYQQTPGQGLQFLFEYFSETQRNKGNFPGRFSGRQFSNSRSEMNVSTLELGDSALYLCASSLEYGERSYNEQFFGPGTRLTVL.

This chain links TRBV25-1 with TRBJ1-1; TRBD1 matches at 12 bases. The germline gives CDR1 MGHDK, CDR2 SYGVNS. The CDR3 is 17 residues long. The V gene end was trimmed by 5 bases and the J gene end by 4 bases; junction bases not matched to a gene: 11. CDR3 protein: CASSKNVGQGAGTEAFF. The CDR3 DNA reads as TGTGCCAGCAGTAAGAATGTGGGACAGGGGGCTGGCACTGAAGCTTTCTTT.

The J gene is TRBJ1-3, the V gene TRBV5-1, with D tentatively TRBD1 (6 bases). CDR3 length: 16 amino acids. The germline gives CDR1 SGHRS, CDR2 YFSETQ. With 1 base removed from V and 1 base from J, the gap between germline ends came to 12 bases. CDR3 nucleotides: TGCGCCAGCAGCTTGTATGGCAGGGGATCTGGAAACACCATATATTTT. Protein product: CASSLYGRGSGNTIYF.

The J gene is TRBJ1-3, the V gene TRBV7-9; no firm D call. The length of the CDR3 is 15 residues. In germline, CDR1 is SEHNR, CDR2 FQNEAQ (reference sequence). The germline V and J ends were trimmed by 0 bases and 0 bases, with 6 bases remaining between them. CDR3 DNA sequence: TGTGCCAGCAGCTTAGCTCACAGCTCTGGAAACACCATATATTTT. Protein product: CASSLAHSSGNTIYF. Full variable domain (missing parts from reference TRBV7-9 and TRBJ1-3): DTGVSQNPRHKITKRGQNVTFRCDPISEHNRLYWYRQTLGQGPEFLTYFQNEAQLEKSRLLSDRFSAERPKGSFSTLEIQRTEQGDSAMYLCASSLAHSSGNTIYFGEGSWLTVV.

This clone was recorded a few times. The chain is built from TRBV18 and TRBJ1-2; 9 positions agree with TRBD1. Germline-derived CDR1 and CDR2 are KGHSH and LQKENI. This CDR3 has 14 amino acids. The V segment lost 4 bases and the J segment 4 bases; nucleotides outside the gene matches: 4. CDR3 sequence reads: CASSRGQGSYGYTF. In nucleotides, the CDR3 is TGTGCCAGCTCACGGGGACAGGGCTCCTATGGCTACACCTTC.

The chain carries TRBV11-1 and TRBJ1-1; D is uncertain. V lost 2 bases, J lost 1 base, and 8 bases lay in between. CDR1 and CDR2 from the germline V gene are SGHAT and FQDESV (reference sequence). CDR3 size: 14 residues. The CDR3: CASSLFRGNTEAFF. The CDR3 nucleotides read TGTGCCAGCAGCTTATTTCGAGGGAACACTGAAGCTTTCTTT.

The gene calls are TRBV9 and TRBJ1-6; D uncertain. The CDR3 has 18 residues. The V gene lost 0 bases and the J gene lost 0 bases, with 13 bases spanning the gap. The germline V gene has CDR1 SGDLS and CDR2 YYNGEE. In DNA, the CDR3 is TGTGCCAGCAGCGTAGGGGGAGGTTCTAGCTCCTATAATTCACCCCTCCACTTT. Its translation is CASSVGGGSSSYNSPLHF.

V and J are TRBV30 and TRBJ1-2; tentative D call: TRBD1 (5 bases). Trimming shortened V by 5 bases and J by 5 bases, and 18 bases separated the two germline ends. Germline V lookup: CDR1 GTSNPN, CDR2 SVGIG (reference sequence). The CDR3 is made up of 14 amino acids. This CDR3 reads CAWEILGTAYGYTF. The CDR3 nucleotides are TGTGCCTGGGAAATCCTCGGGACTGCGTATGGCTACACCTTC.

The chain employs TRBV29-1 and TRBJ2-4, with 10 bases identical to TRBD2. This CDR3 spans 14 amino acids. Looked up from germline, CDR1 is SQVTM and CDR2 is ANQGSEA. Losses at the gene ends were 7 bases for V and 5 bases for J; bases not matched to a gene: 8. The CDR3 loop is CSARTSGRQNIQYF. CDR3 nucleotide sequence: TGCAGCGCAAGGACTAGCGGACGCCAAAACATTCAGTACTTC.

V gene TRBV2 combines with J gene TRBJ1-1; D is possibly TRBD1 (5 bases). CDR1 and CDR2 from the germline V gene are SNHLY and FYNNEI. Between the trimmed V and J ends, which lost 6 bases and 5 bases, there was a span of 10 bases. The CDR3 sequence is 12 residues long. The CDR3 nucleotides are TGTGCCAGCAGCAGGGTAGGGACTGAAGCTTTCTTT. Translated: CASSRVGTEAFF.